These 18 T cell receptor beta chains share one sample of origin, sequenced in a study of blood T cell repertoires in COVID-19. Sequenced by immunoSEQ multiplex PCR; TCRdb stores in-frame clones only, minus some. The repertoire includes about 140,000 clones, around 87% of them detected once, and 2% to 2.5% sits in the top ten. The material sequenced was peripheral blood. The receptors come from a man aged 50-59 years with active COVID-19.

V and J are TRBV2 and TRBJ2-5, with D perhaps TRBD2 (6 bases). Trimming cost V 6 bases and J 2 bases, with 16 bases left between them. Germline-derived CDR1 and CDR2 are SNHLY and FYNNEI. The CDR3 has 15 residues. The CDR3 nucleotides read TGTGCCAGCAGGCCTTTAAGGAGCGGGCAAGAGACCCAGTACTTC. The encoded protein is CASRPLRSGQETQYF.

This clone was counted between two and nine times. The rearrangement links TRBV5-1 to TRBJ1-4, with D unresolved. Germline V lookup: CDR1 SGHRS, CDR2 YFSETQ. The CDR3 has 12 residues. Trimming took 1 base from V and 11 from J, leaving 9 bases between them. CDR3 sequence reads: CASSLSGEKLFF. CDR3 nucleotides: TGCGCCAGCAGCTTGTCCGGGGAGAAACTGTTTTTT.

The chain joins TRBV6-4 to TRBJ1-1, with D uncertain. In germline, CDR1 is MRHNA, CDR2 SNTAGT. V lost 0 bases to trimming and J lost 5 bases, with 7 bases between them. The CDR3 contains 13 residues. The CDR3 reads CASSDSEGTEAFF. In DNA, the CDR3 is TGTGCCAGCAGTGACTCGGAGGGTACTGAAGCTTTCTTT.

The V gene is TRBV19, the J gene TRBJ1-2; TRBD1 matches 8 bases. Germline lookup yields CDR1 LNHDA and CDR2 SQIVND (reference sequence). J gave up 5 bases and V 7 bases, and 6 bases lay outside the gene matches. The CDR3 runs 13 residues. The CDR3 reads CASTGTGPYGYTF. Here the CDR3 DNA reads TGTGCCAGTACCGGGACAGGCCCGTATGGCTACACCTTC.

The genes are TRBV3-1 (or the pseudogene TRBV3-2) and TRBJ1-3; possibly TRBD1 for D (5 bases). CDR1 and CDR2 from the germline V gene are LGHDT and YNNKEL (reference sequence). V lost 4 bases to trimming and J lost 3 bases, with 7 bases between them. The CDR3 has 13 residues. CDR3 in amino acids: CASSPDSGNTIYF. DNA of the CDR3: TGTGCCAGCAGCCCCGACAGTGGAAACACCATATATTTT.

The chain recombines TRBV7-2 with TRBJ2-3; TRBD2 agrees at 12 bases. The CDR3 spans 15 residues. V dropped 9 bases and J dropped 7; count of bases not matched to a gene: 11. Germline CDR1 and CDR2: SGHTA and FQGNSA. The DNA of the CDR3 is TGTGCCAGTTCGCCCCGACTAGCGGGGGAAAATACGCAGTATTTT. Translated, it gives CASSPRLAGENTQYF.

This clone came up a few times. CDR3: CASSYSRSVLSYEQYF. CDR3 coding DNA: TGTGCCAGCAGTTACTCACGAAGCGTCCTCTCCTACGAGCAGTACTTC. V usage is TRBV6-2 or TRBV6-3 and J usage is TRBJ2-7; D not certain. CDR1 is MNHEY, CDR2 SVGEGT, per germline. The CDR3 is 16 residues long. Trimming left V 0 bases short and J 0 bases short, with 12 bases between.

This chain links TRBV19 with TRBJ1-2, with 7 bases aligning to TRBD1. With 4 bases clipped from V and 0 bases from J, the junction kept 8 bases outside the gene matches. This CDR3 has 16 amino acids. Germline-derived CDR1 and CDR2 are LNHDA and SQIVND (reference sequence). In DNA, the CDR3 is TGTGCCAGTAGTAGAAAACAGGGGTTCACTAACTATGGCTACACCTTC. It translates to CASSRKQGFTNYGYTF.

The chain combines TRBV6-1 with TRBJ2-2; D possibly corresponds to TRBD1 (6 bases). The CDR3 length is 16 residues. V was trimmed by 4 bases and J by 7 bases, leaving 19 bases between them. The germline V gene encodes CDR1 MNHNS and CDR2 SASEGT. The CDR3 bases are TGTGCCAGCAGTGCACAGGGTACCCGATTCGGCGGGGAGCTGTTTTTT. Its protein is CASSAQGTRFGGELFF.

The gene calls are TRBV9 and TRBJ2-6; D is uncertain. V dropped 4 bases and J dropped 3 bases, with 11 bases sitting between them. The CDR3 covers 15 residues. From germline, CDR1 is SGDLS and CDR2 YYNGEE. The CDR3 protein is CASSPGRIGANVLTF. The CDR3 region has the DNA TGTGCCAGCAGCCCTGGCAGGATTGGGGCCAACGTCCTGACTTTC.

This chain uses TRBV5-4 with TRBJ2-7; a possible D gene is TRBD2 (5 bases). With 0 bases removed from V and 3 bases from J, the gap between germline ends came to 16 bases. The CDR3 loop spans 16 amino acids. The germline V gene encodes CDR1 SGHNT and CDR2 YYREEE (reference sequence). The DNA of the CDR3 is TGTGCCAGCAGCTTGGGAGGGTTCAGGATCCACTACGAGCAGTACTTC. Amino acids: CASSLGGFRIHYEQYF.

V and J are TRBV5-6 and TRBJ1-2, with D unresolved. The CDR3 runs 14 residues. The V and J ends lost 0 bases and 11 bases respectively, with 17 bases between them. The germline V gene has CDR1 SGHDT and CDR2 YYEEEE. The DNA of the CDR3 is TGTGCCAGCAGCTTGGTTTCCCCCGAGGGAAGTTACACCTTC. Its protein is CASSLVSPEGSYTF. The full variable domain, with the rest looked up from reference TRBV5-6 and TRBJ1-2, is DAGVTQSPTHLIKTRGQQVTLRCSPKSGHDTVSWYQQALGQGPQFIFQYYEEEERQRGNFPDRFSGHQFPNYSSELNVNALLLGDSALYLCASSLVSPEGSYTFGSGTRLTVV.

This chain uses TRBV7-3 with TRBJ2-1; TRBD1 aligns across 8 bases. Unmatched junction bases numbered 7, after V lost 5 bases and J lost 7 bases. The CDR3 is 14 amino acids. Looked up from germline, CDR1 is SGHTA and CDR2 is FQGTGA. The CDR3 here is CASSLDRGGNEQFF. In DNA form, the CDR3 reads TGTGCCAGCAGCCTCGACAGGGGTGGTAATGAGCAGTTCTTC.

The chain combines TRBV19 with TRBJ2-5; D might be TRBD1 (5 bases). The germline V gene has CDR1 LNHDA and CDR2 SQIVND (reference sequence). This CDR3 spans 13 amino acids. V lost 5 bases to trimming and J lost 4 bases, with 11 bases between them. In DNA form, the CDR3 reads TGTGCCAGTAGTGCGACAGAAAGAGAGACCCAGTACTTC. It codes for CASSATERETQYF.

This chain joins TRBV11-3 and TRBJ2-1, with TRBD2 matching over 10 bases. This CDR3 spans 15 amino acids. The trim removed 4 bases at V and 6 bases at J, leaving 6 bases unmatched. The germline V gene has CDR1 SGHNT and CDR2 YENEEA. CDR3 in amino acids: CASSSGTSVSNEQFF. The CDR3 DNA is TGTGCCAGCAGCTCGGGGACTAGCGTCAGCAATGAGCAGTTCTTC.

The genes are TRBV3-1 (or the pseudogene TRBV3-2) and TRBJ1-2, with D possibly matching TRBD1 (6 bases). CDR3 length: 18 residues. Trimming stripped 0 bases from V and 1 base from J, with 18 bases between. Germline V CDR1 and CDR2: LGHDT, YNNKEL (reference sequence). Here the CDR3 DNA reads TGTGCCAGCAGCCAAGATACCCCAGGACAGATCCGTAACTATGGCTACACCTTC. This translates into CASSQDTPGQIRNYGYTF.

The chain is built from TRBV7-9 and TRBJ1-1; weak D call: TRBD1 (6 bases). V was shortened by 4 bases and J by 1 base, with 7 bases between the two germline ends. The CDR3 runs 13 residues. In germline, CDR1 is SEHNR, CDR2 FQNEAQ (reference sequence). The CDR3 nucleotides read TGTGCCAGCAGCTGGGACAAGAACACTGAAGCTTTCTTT. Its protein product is CASSWDKNTEAFF.

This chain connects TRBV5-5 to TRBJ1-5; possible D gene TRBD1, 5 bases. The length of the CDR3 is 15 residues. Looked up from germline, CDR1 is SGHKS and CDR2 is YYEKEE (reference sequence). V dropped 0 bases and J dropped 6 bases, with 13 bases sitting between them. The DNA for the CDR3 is TGTGCCAGCAGCTTGGATCGGGAGGGGCGTCAGCCCCAGCATTTT. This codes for CASSLDREGRQPQHF.